This T cell receptor beta chain was identified in a study of T cells after yellow fever vaccination. TCRdb re-derived calls from the 5' RACE reads in MiXCR, one entry per CDR3 protein. The repertoire holds more than 120,000 distinct CDR3 sequences, with more than 6% as singletons. In its sample, this clonotype was seen many times. This TCR was sampled from a man aged 25 to 40 who received the YFV17D yellow fever vaccine. Material: CD4+ T cells sorted from PBMCs, obtained 5 days after the yellow fever booster vaccination.

This chain's CDR3 is CASSPGSTRETQYF. The CDR3 DNA follows: TGTGCCAGCAGTCCCGGGAGTACACGCGAGACCCAGTACTTC. The chain recombines TRBV28 with TRBJ2-5; weak D call: TRBD2 (6 bases). Deletions cut 5 bases from V and 5 bases from J, with 15 bases between. The CDR3 loop spans 14 amino acids. Germline V gene sequence: CDR1 MDHEN, CDR2 SYDVKM. Full variable domain (missing parts from reference TRBV28 and TRBJ2-5): DVKVTQSSRYLVKRTGEKVFLECVQDMDHENMFWYRQDPGLGLRLIYFSYDVKMKEKGDIPEGYSVSREKKERFSLILESASTNQTSMYLCASSPGSTRETQYFGPGTRLLVL.